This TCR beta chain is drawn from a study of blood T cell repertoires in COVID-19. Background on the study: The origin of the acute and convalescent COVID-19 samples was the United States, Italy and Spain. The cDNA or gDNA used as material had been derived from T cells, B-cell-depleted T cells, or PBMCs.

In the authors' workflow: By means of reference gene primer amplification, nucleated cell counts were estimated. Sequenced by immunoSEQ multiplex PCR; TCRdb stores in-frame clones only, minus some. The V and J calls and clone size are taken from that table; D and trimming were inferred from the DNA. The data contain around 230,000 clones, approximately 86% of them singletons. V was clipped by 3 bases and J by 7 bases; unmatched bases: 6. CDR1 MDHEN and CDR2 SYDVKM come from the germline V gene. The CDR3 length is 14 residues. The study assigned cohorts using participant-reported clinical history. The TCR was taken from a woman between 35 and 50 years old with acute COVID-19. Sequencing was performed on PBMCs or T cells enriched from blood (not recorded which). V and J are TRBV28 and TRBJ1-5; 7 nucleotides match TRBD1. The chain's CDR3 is CASSFTRQGQPQHF. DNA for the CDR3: TGTGCCAGCAGTTTCACCCGACAGGGCCAGCCCCAGCATTTT.